This T cell receptor beta chain was recovered during a study of identical twins. Study observations and caveats: Conclusions were based on cross-sectional statistical analysis, without following the same donors. Twin-shared out-of-frame alpha sequences were enriched for low generation probability.

TCRdb reprocessed the 5' RACE reads via MiXCR and lists one record per CDR3 protein. The table records fewer than 450,000 distinct CDR3 sequences, approximately 8.7% of them present only once. This clonotype appeared a few times. As yet, its antigen is unknown. Germline lookup yields CDR1 MNHEY and CDR2 SVGAGI. This CDR3 has 13 amino acids. Between the trimmed V and J ends, which lost 5 bases and 3 bases, there was a span of 11 bases. This clonotype was sampled from a woman aged 50 to 60 in good health. The chain employs TRBV6-5 and TRBJ2-7; no firm D call. Sequences were obtained from naive T cells sorted from blood. CDR3 in DNA: TGTGCCAGCAGTCCCCGTGGAGACTACGAGCAGTACTTC. Its translation: CASSPRGDYEQYF.